This TCR beta chain was profiled in a study of cytomegalovirus exposure and HLA in healthy donors. Background on the study: Clustering assigned approximately 78% of the approximately 400 genotyped donors to the Caucasian-associated ancestry cluster. Study-wide results and limits: Analysis was performed later, and it showed HLA-associated TCR beta chains to be more clonally expanded than equally common others. A list of about 180 TCR beta chains associated with cytomegalovirus was given.

As to this clone: Antigen: not known.

The germline V gene has CDR1 LNHNV and CDR2 YYDKDF (reference sequence). V shed 3 bases, J shed 1 base, and the junction held 5 bases outside the gene matches. The CDR3 sequence is 16 residues long. 60 Vbeta and 13 Jbeta primers were used in PCR. Data came from immunoSEQ multiplex PCR; TCRdb stores just in-frame clones and leaves some out. The table lists 100,000 to 120,000 clones, around 86% of them singletons. Sequenced: PBMCs. The chain has TRBV15 and TRBJ2-7, with 11 nucleotides matching TRBD2. This TCR was recovered from a man aged 40-50 years in good health and CMV-seronegative. For the CDR3, the DNA is TGTGCCACCAGCAGGGACACTAGCGGGGGATCCTACGAGCAGTACTTC. This encodes CATSRDTSGGSYEQYF. Full variable domain (missing parts from reference TRBV15 and TRBJ2-7): DAMVIQNPRYQVTQFGKPVTLSCSQTLNHNVMYWYQQKSSQAPKLLFHYYDKDFNNEADTPDNFQSRRPNTSFCFLDIRSPGLGDTAMYLCATSRDTSGGSYEQYFGPGTRLTVT.